This T cell receptor (beta chain) was found in a study of cytomegalovirus exposure and HLA in healthy donors. Study-wide results and caveats: Testing in vitro showed a few CMV-associated chains specific for CMV antigens.

With respect to this clone: Its antigen is unknown.

PCR was performed using 60 Vbeta and 13 Jbeta primers. Repertoires were generated with immunoSEQ multiplex PCR, while TCRdb's copy carries only in-frame clones and drops some. The sample yields some 190,000 clones, 65% to 85% seen once. Sequences were obtained from PBMCs. This sequence originates from a girl aged 5 to 17 in good health and CMV-seropositive.

CDR3 sequence reads: CASSHGFGRRAFF. Written as DNA, the CDR3 is TGTGCCAGCAGCCATGGGTTCGGGAGAAGAGCTTTCTTT. V usage is TRBV4-2 and J usage is TRBJ1-1; D uncertain. In germline, CDR1 is LGHNA, CDR2 YNFKEQ. The CDR3 length is 13 residues. V gave up 3 bases and J gave up 10 bases, with 15 bases separating them.